This T cell receptor beta chain was observed in a study of cytomegalovirus exposure and HLA in healthy donors. The PCR used 60 Vbeta and 13 Jbeta primers. Method: immunoSEQ multiplex PCR; TCRdb's copy keeps in-frame clones and lacks some. The sample records roughly 110,000 clones, approximately 70% being singletons. Germline CDR1 and CDR2: LNHDA and SQIVND (reference sequence). With V trimmed by 6 bases and J by 0 bases, 13 bases remained unmatched. The CDR3 totals 17 residues. This clonotype was obtained from a woman younger than 45 in good health and CMV-seronegative. This chain joins TRBV19 and TRBJ1-2; 7 nucleotides agree with TRBD1. The sample taken for sequencing was PBMCs. CDR3 protein: CASRGDSLPLANYGYTF. The DNA of the CDR3 is TGTGCCAGTAGAGGGGACAGCCTCCCTTTAGCTAACTATGGCTACACCTTC.